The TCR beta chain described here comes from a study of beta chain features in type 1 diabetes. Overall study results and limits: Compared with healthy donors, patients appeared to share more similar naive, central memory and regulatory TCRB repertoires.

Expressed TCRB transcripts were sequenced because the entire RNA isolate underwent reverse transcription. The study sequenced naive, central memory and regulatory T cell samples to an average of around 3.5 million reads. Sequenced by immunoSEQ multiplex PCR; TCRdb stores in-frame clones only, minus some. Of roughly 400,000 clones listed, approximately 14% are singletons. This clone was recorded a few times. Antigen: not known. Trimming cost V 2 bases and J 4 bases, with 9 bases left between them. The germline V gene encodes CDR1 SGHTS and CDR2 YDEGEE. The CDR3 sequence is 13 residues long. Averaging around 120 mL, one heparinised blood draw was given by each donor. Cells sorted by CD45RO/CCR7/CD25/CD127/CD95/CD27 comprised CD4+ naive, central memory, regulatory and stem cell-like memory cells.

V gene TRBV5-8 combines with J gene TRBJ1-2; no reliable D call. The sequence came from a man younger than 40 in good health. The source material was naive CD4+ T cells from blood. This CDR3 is CASSFTRLYGYTF. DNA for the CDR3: TGTGCCAGCAGCTTCACCAGGCTCTATGGCTACACCTTC.